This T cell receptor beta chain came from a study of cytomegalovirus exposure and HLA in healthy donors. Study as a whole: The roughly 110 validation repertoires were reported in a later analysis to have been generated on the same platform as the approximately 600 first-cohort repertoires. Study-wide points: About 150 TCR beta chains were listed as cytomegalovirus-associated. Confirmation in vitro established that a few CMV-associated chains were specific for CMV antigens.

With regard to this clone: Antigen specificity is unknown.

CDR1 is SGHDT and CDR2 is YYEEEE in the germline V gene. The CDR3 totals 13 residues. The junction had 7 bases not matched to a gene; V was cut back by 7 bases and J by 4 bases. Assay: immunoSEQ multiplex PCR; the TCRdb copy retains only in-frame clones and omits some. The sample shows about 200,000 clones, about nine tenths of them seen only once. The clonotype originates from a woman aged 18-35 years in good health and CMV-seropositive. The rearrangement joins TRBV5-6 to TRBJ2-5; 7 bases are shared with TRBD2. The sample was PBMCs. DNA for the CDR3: TGTGCCAGCCGGACTAGTTCCCGAGAGACCCAGTACTTC. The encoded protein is CASRTSSRETQYF.